Each of the 27 T cell receptor beta chains below was sequenced from the same sample in a study of T-cell reconstitution after alpha-beta-depleted transplantation in children. The authors prepared the TCRbeta library with unique molecular identifiers. TCRdb re-called the PCR reads with MiXCR, one entry per CDR3 protein. The sample has tens of thousands of distinct CDR3 sequences; approximately 4.4% are singletons. Material: PBMCs, mostly from graft donor cells, obtained 180 days after TCRalphabeta/CD19-depleted stem cell transplant. The receptor set was obtained from a boy in the first two years of life who had a stem cell transplant for acute myeloid leukemia, so the T cells may come from the graft donor.

This clonotype was detected ten times or more. The gene calls are TRBV20-1 and TRBJ2-2; the D gene is possibly TRBD1 (6 bases). The CDR3 loop spans 15 amino acids. Germline CDR1 is DFQATT and CDR2 is SNEGSKA (reference sequence). The V end was cut by 6 bases, the J end by 0 bases, with 14 bases between. The CDR3: CSARRQVANTGELFF. CDR3 bases: TGCAGTGCACGCCGACAGGTAGCGAACACCGGGGAGCTGTTTTTT.

This clonotype has at least ten counts. The CDR3 loop is CASSIWGANNNEQFF. CDR3 bases: TGTGCCAGTAGTATTTGGGGGGCCAATAACAATGAGCAGTTCTTC. The V and J genes are TRBV19 and TRBJ2-1, with D possibly being TRBD1 or TRBD2 (6 bases each). V lost 3 bases and J 5 bases, leaving 14 bases between the germline ends. CDR1 and CDR2 from the germline V gene are LNHDA and SQIVND (reference sequence). The CDR3 loop spans 15 amino acids.

This clonotype showed up many times. The chain carries TRBV20-1 and TRBJ2-5, with a possible D match to TRBD1 (5 bases). CDR1 DFQATT and CDR2 SNEGSKA come from the germline V gene (reference sequence). This CDR3 contains 13 residues. Trimming took off 8 bases at V and 5 bases at J, with 18 bases between the two ends. CDR3 sequence (DNA): TGCAGTACCGAGAACAGGTTTTTTGAGACCCAGTACTTC. As protein: CSTENRFFETQYF.

This clonotype showed up many times. The J gene is TRBJ2-3, the V gene TRBV9; 7 nucleotides match TRBD1. The CDR3 is made up of 15 amino acids. The V and J ends lost 3 bases and 0 bases, in that order; junction bases with no gene match: 4. Germline V gives CDR1 SGDLS, CDR2 YYNGEE. The CDR3 is CASSAEGASTDTQYF. For the CDR3, the DNA is TGTGCCAGCAGCGCCGAGGGGGCCAGCACAGATACGCAGTATTTT.

This clonotype has at least ten counts. This sequence joins TRBV5-1 and TRBJ2-6; the D is unclear. Trimming took 4 bases from V and 0 from J, leaving 5 bases between them. Germline loops: CDR1 SGHRS, CDR2 YFSETQ. The CDR3 is 14 residues long. The CDR3: CASSHASGANVLTF. CDR3 DNA sequence: TGCGCCAGCAGCCATGCCTCTGGGGCCAACGTCCTGACTTTC.

This clonotype was observed many times. The chain combines TRBV11-2 with TRBJ1-1, with D uncertain. The CDR3 extends over 15 amino acids. Germline values: CDR1 SGHAT, CDR2 FQNNGV. Trimming stripped 3 bases from V and 3 bases from J, with 14 bases between. CDR3 nucleotides: TGTGCCAGCAGCTTCGGACCTTTGCCGGACACTGAAGCTTTCTTT. Amino acids: CASSFGPLPDTEAFF.

In this sample, this clonotype turned up many times. This sequence joins TRBV4-1 and TRBJ2-4; tentatively, D is TRBD2 (5 bases). Germline V gene lookup returns CDR1 MGHRA and CDR2 YSYEKL. The germline V and J ends were trimmed by 0 bases and 4 bases, with 22 bases remaining between them. The CDR3 has 19 residues. This CDR3 is CASSQDEGGTRALKNIQYF. Written as DNA, the CDR3 is TGCGCCAGCAGCCAAGATGAAGGAGGAACCCGGGCCCTGAAAAACATTCAGTACTTC.

This clonotype came up many times. The J gene is TRBJ1-6, the V gene TRBV5-6; the D gene is possibly TRBD1 (5 bases). CDR1 and CDR2 (germline): SGHDT, YYEEEE. CDR3 length: 16 amino acids. V was pared by 1 base and J by 2 bases, with 10 bases between. This chain's CDR3 is CASSLRGMAYNSPLHF. The CDR3 coding sequence is TGTGCCAGCAGCTTGCGGGGGATGGCCTATAATTCACCCCTCCACTTT.

This clonotype was observed many times. This chain joins TRBV12-3 or TRBV12-4 and TRBJ2-1; possibly TRBD2 for D (6 bases). The CDR3 contains 14 residues. V lost 6 bases, J lost 3 bases, and 12 bases lay in between. CDR3: CASRAGFVYNEQFF. In DNA form, the CDR3 reads TGTGCCAGCAGGGCGGGGTTCGTCTACAATGAGCAGTTCTTC.

This clonotype was counted many times. The chain combines TRBV3-1 with TRBJ1-1; TRBD1 might be the D (5 bases). CDR1 LGHDT and CDR2 YNNKEL come from the germline V gene (reference sequence). V gave up 5 bases and J gave up 0 bases, with 10 bases separating them. The CDR3 extends over 14 amino acids. The CDR3 region has the DNA TGTGCCAGCAGCTCTCTGACAGTGAACACTGAAGCTTTCTTT. Translation gives CASSSLTVNTEAFF. Combining the CDR3 with reference TRBV3-1 and TRBJ1-1 gives the whole variable domain DTAVSQTPKYLVTQMGNDKSIKCEQNLGHDTMYWYKQDSKKFLKIMFSYNNKELIINETVPNRFSPKSPDKAHLNLHINSLELGDSAVYFCASSSLTVNTEAFFGQGTRLTVV.

The rearrangement links TRBV7-9 to TRBJ2-1, with 8 bases lining up with TRBD2. The V gene end was trimmed by 8 bases and the J gene end by 5 bases; junction bases not matched to a gene: 17. Germline CDR1 reads SEHNR; CDR2 reads FQNEAQ (reference sequence). This CDR3 contains 17 residues. As DNA, the CDR3 is TGTGCCAGCGGCCCTGGCGGACTAGCTGGGGGGGACAATGAGCAGTTCTTC. Amino acid sequence: CASGPGGLAGGDNEQFF.

This clonotype has ten or more counts. The CDR3 reads CASSLVRGGIVELFF. The CDR3 bases are TGCGCCAGCAGCTTGGTTCGGGGGGGCATTGTGGAGCTGTTTTTT. The chain couples TRBV5-1 to TRBJ2-2, with TRBD2 matching over 8 bases. This CDR3 is 15 amino acids long. J gave up 10 bases and V 0 bases, and 8 bases lay outside the gene matches. Looked up from germline, CDR1 is SGHRS and CDR2 is YFSETQ.

This clonotype occurred many times. The chain recombines TRBV10-3 with TRBJ1-5, with TRBD1 matching over 9 bases. CDR3 size: 14 residues. Trimming cost V 6 bases and J 6 bases; bases outside gene matches: 6. Looked up from germline, CDR1 is ENHRY and CDR2 is SYGVKD. CDR3 in DNA: TGTGCCATCAGCCGGGACAGGGACTCTCAGCCCCAGCATTTT. Translated, it gives CAISRDRDSQPQHF.

This clonotype showed up many times. The CDR3 nucleotides are TGTGCCACCAGCACCGATCACAACAGGGCCATCTACGAGCAGTACTTC. Protein product: CATSTDHNRAIYEQYF. The chain carries TRBV15 and TRBJ2-7; tentatively, D is TRBD1 (6 bases). Germline V gene sequence: CDR1 LNHNV, CDR2 YYDKDF (reference sequence). Trimming took 4 bases from V and 3 from J, leaving 19 bases between them. The CDR3 has 16 amino acids.

This clonotype was seen many times. This chain uses TRBV5-1 with TRBJ2-7, with 9 bases aligning to TRBD2. V gave up 4 bases and J gave up 1 base; unmatched junction bases: 6. Germline CDR1 SGHRS, CDR2 YFSETQ. The CDR3 loop spans 15 amino acids. CDR3 coding DNA: TGCGCCAGCAGCAACAGCGGGGGGCTTTCCTACGAGCAGTACGTC. Its protein product is CASSNSGGLSYEQYV.

This clonotype was found many times. The chain carries TRBV11-3 and TRBJ2-7; 9 positions match TRBD2. The ends lost 1 base at V and 4 bases at J; junction bases unmatched: 14. The V gene's germline CDR1 is SGHNT and CDR2 YENEEA. This CDR3 has 18 amino acids. The CDR3 DNA sequence: TGTGCCAGCAGCTTAGTAGGGGCTAGCGGGGTTTCAAAGTACGAGCAGTACTTC. It translates to CASSLVGASGVSKYEQYF.

This clonotype has at least ten counts. V usage is TRBV5-1 and J usage is TRBJ2-7; TRBD1 agrees at 9 bases. Germline V gene data show CDR1 as SGHRS and CDR2 as YFSETQ. The CDR3 is 15 amino acids. The J segment lost 6 bases and the V segment lost 5 bases, leaving 12 bases of the junction unmatched. CDR3 region: CASRHGTGSTFEQYF. CDR3 sequence (DNA): TGCGCCAGCAGACACGGGACAGGGTCCACCTTCGAGCAGTACTTC.

Ten or more counts support this clonotype. The CDR3 region is CASSIGVQVTGANVLTF. CDR3 DNA: TGTGCCAGTAGTATAGGGGTTCAGGTTACTGGGGCCAACGTCCTGACTTTC. The chain joins TRBV19 to TRBJ2-6; D ambiguous. V lost 1 base and J 2 bases, leaving 12 bases between the germline ends. In germline, CDR1 is LNHDA, CDR2 SQIVND (reference sequence). This CDR3 is 17 amino acids long.

This clonotype was picked up many times. The genes are TRBV12-3 or TRBV12-4 and TRBJ2-7, with unresolved D. This CDR3 contains 13 residues. The V end lost 2 bases, the J end lost 3 bases, and 8 bases lay between the germline ends. CDR3 in amino acids: CASSLRPHYEQYF. CDR3 sequence (DNA): TGTGCCAGCAGTTTACGCCCCCACTACGAGCAGTACTTC.

This clonotype has ten or more counts. This chain uses TRBV4-2 with TRBJ2-3; perhaps TRBD2 as D (7 bases). Germline-derived CDR1 and CDR2 are LGHNA and YNFKEQ. The CDR3 has 15 amino acids. V dropped 4 bases and J dropped 10 bases, with 21 bases sitting between them. The CDR3 sequence: CASSPGRAGGGAQYF. The CDR3 DNA follows: TGTGCCAGCAGCCCAGGGAGGGCTGGGGGCGGGGCGCAGTATTTT.

This clonotype was counted ten times or more. The chain joins TRBV23-1 to TRBJ2-7; 8 nucleotides align to TRBD1. TRBV23-1 carries the ORF label, with uncertain function. CDR3 size: 15 residues. V shed 3 bases, J shed 4 bases, and the junction held 8 bases outside the gene matches. In nucleotides, the CDR3 is TGCGCCAGCAGTCACCCACGACAGGGGTATTACGAGCAGTACGTC. Translating it yields CASSHPRQGYYEQYV.

This clonotype came up a few times. The rearrangement links TRBV7-7 to TRBJ2-5; tentative D call: TRBD1 (5 bases). Germline loops: CDR1 SSHAT, CDR2 FNYEAQ (reference sequence). CDR3 length equals 13 residues. The V gene lost 1 base and the J gene lost 6 bases, with 9 bases spanning the gap. Written as DNA, the CDR3 is TGTGCCAGCAGCTTAGGGCAGGGAAAGACCCAGTACTTC. This gives the protein CASSLGQGKTQYF.

This clonotype showed up many times. This chain links TRBV12-3 or TRBV12-4 with TRBJ2-5; 7 bases fit TRBD1. The CDR3 is 13 residues long. Losses at the gene ends were 6 bases for V and 5 bases for J; bases not matched to a gene: 6. The CDR3 DNA reads as TGTGCCAGCAGCCTAGGGGGCATGGAGACCCAGTACTTC. Translating gives CASSLGGMETQYF.

This clonotype was seen at least ten times. The chain has TRBV11-2 and TRBJ2-3; D could derive from TRBD1 or TRBD2 (5 bases each). The V and J ends lost 0 bases and 0 bases respectively, with 13 bases between them. The CDR3 length is 17 residues. The germline V gene has CDR1 SGHAT and CDR2 FQNNGV. CDR3 loop: CASSLDRGSLSTDTQYF. As DNA, the CDR3 is TGTGCCAGCAGCTTAGATCGGGGCAGTCTCAGCACAGATACGCAGTATTTT.

This clonotype was seen repeatedly, ten times or more. This chain connects TRBV29-1 to TRBJ2-1, with 10 bases fitting TRBD1. The CDR3 length is 14 residues. Per germline, CDR1 SQVTM and CDR2 ANQGSEA. The ends lost 5 bases at V and 4 bases at J; junction bases unmatched: 5. The CDR3 loop reads CSVPDRGFYNEQFF. CDR3 sequence (DNA): TGCAGCGTTCCGGACAGGGGGTTTTACAATGAGCAGTTCTTC.

The V call is TRBV3-1, the J call TRBJ2-1; 15 nucleotides align to TRBD2. The CDR3 is 18 amino acids. The V segment lost 11 bases and the J segment 2 bases; nucleotides outside the gene matches: 13. Germline CDR1 is LGHDT and CDR2 is YNNKEL (reference sequence). This CDR3 is CAFSLGLAGGPPYNEQFF. CDR3 bases: TGTGCCTTCAGTCTAGGACTAGCGGGGGGGCCACCCTACAATGAGCAGTTCTTC.

This clonotype was seen repeatedly, ten times or more. V and J are TRBV12-3 or TRBV12-4 and TRBJ1-3; D might be TRBD1 (5 bases). The CDR3 sequence is 17 residues long. Trimming pared 6 bases from V and 2 bases from J, leaving 20 bases between. The CDR3 is CASSPKGHFLAGNTIYF. The CDR3 DNA reads as TGTGCCAGCAGCCCAAAAGGACACTTCCTCGCTGGAAACACCATATATTTT.